This TCR beta chain is drawn from a study of regulatory T cells in long-lasting Graves disease. Building the TCR beta libraries relied on iRepertoire HTBI primers, and CDR3 regions underwent Arm-PCR. TCRdb reanalysed the multiplex PCR reads using MiXCR and keeps one entry per CDR3 protein. The data contain 300,000 to 400,000 distinct CDR3 sequences, 15% to 20% of them singletons. Trimming stripped 5 bases from V and 7 bases from J, with 18 bases between. The CDR3 spans 14 residues. CDR1 is SGHNT and CDR2 is YYREEE in the germline V gene (reference sequence). Time point given: newly diagnosed GD, antithyroid drugs for less than 3 months. The TCR library was made from RNA extracted from PBMCs. In addition, the sample was reused for a study of T cells in Graves' hyperthyroidism and ophthalmopathy.

The sequence came from a man aged 35 to 55 with Graves disease. The sample was peripheral blood mononuclear cells (PBMCs), taken at new diagnosis, from a patient treated with antithyroid drugs. This chain uses TRBV5-4 with TRBJ1-2, with TRBD1 as a possible D gene (5 bases). The CDR3: CASRKRDESSGYTF. CDR3 sequence (DNA): TGTGCCAGCAGGAAGAGGGACGAAAGCAGTGGCTACACCTTC. Drawing the rest from reference TRBV5-4 and TRBJ1-2, the complete variable domain is ETGVTQSPTHLIKTRGQQVTLRCSSQSGHNTVSWYQQALGQGPQFIFQYYREEENGRGNFPPRFSGLQFPNYSSELNVNALELDDSALYLCASRKRDESSGYTFGSGTRLTVV.